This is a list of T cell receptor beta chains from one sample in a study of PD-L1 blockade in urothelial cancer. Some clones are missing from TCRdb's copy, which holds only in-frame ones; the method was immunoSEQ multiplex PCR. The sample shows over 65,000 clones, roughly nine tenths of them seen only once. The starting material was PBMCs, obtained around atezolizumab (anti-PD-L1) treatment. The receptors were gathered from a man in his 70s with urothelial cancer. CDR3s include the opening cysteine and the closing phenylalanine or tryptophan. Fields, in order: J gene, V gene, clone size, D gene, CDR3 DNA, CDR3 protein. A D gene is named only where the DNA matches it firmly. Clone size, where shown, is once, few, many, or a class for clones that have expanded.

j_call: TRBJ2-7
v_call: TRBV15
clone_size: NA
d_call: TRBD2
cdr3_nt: TGTGCCACCAGCAGAGATGCCCTAGCGGGAGAGGCTCCCTACGAGCAGTACTTC
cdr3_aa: CATSRDALAGEAPYEQYF

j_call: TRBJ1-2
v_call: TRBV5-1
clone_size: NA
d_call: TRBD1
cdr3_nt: TGCGCCAGCAGCTTTTCACAGGGGGCATGGAACTATGGCTACACCTTC
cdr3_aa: CASSFSQGAWNYGYTF

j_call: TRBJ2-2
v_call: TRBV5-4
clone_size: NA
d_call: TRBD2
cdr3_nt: TGTGCCAGCAGCTTGATAGCGGGAGTTACCGGGGAGCTGTTTTTT
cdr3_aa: CASSLIAGVTGELFF

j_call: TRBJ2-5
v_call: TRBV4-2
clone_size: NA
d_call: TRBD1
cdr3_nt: TGTGCCAGCAGCCAATCCGGACAGGGAAGTTACCAGGAGACCCAGTACTTC
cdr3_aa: CASSQSGQGSYQETQYF

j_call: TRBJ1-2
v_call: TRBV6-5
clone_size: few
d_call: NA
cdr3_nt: TGTGCCAGCAGTTCTCCGATCGGGGGTGGCTACACCTTC
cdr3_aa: CASSSPIGGGYTF

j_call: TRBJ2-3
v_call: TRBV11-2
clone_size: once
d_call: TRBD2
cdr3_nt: TGTGCCAGCAGCATTAGCGGGAGAGTTCAGGGCCCAGATACGCAGTATTTT
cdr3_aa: CASSISGRVQGPDTQYF

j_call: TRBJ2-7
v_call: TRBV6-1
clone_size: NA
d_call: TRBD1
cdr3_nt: TGTGCCAGCAGTGATTCTGCCGGGACAGGGTACATCCTATGGTACTTC
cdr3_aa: CASSDSAGTGYILWYF

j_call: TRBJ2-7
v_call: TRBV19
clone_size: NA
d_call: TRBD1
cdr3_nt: TGTGCCAGTAGAGGGACCGGGACAGTGAATTCCTACGAGCAGTACTTC
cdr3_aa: CASRGTGTVNSYEQYF

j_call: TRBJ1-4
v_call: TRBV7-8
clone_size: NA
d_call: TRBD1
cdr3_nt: TGTGCCAGCAGCTCCCAGGGGGCGGGTGAAAAACTGTTTTTT
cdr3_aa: CASSSQGAGEKLFF

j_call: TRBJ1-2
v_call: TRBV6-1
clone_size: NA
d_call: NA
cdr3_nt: TGTGCCAGCAGTGAAGAGGGGCGACACCCCTATGGCTACACCTTC
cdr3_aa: CASSEEGRHPYGYTF

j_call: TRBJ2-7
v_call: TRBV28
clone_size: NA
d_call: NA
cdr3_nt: TGTGCCAGCAGTTTAACAATCTACGAGCAGTACTTC
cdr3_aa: CASSLTIYEQYF

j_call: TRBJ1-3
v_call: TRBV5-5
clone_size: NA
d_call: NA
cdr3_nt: TGTGCCAGCAGCTTGGATTACAGGCCGAGCTCTGGAAACACCATATATTTT
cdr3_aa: CASSLDYRPSSGNTIYF

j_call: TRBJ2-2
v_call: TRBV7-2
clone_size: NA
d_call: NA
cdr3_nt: TGTGCCAGCAGCCAATACACCGGGGAGCTGTTTTTT
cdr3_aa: CASSQYTGELFF

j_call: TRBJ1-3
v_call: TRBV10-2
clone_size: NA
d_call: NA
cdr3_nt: TGCGCCAGCAGCCTACAGGGCCGGGACACCATATATTTT
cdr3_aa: CASSLQGRDTIYF

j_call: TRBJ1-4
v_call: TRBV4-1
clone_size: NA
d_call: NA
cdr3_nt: TGCGCCAGCAGCCAATCCCCTAGTCGAGGGGAAAAACTGTTTTTT
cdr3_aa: CASSQSPSRGEKLFF

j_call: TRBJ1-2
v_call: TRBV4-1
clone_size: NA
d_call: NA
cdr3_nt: TGCGCCAGCAGACCCGACAGGTTTAACTATGGCTACACCTTC
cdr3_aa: CASRPDRFNYGYTF

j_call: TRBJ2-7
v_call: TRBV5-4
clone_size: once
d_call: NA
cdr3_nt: TGTGCCAGCAGCCGAGGGACTCAAGACTACGAGCAGTACTTC
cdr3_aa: CASSRGTQDYEQYF

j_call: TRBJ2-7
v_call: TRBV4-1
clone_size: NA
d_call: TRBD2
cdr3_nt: TGCGCCAGCAGCCAACGGGGGGATCCCTATCCCTACGAGCAGTACTTC
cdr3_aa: CASSQRGDPYPYEQYF

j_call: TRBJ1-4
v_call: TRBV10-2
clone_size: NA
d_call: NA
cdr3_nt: TGCGCCAGCAGTGAGTTGAGCGAAAAACTGTTTTTT
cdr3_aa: CASSELSEKLFF

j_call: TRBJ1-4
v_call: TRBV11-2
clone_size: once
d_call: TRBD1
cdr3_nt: TGTGCCAGCAGCAATGCGGGACAGGGGTATGAAAAACTGTTTTTT
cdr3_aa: CASSNAGQGYEKLFF

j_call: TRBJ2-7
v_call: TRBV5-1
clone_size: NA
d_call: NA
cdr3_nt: TGCGCCAGCAGCTTGGGAGGGAGAAGGTACGAGCAGTACTTC
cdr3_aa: CASSLGGRRYEQYF

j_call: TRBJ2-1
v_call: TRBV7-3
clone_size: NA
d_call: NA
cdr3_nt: TGTGCCAGCAGCTTAAACAGTATTGGGGAGCAGTTCTTC
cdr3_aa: CASSLNSIGEQFF